The source of this T cell receptor beta chain is a study of blood T cells in healthy people across ages. Roughly 9.5 milliliters of peripheral blood were drawn from each donor into EDTA-treated tubes. The extraction recovered at least 5.5 micrograms of total RNA per sample. A second PCR, run for roughly 7 to 12 cycles, used a sample-barcoded 5' primer plus a J-beta primer mix. Each CDR3 protein gets one entry after TCRdb re-called the 5' RACE reads with MiXCR. The data show 700,000 or so distinct CDR3 sequences, 22% seen once. The CDR3 is 16 amino acids. Germline V gene lookup returns CDR1 SGHTA and CDR2 FQGNSA. About this clonotype: Its antigen is still unknown.

Study-level points and caveats: Naive CD4+ cell counts and diversity both ran higher in long-lived than in aged donors.

What was sequenced was blood. This receptor was obtained from a man in his 70s in good health. V is TRBV7-2 and J is TRBJ2-5; 14 nucleotides line up with TRBD2. The J call may not be correct, given that the DNA end is closer to TRBJ2-7. As DNA, the CDR3 is TGTGCCAGCAGCAGACGGACTAGCGGGGGGAGAAACGAGCAGTACTTC. Translating gives CASSRRTSGGRNEQYF.